Shown below are 24 T cell receptor beta chains from a single sample sequenced in a study of blood T cell repertoires in COVID-19. Data came from immunoSEQ multiplex PCR; TCRdb stores just in-frame clones and leaves some out. The sample carries 310,000 or so clones, approximately 90% recorded once. The sample comprised peripheral blood. These receptors originate from a woman in her forties or fifties with active or convalescent COVID-19.

The rearrangement links TRBV7-2 to TRBJ2-7; D is unclear. V lost 3 bases, J lost 6 bases, and 12 bases lay in between. The CDR3 is 13 residues long. The germline CDR1 and CDR2 sequences are SGHTA and FQGNSA. CDR3 protein: CASSFKSLPEQYF. The CDR3 DNA sequence: TGTGCCAGCAGCTTTAAAAGCCTCCCCGAGCAGTACTTC. Using reference TRBV7-2 and TRBJ2-7 for the parts outside the CDR3, the full variable domain is GAGVSQSPSNKVTEKGKDVELRCDPISGHTALYWYRQSLGQGLEFLIYFQGNSAPDKSGLPSDRFSAERTGGSVSTLTIQRTQQEDSAVYLCASSFKSLPEQYFGPGTRLTVT.

This clone has a single count. The CDR3 loop reads CSVRGKGSYEQYF. Here the CDR3 DNA reads TGCAGCGTTAGGGGGAAGGGTTCCTACGAGCAGTACTTC. The chain has TRBV29-1 and TRBJ2-7; possible D gene TRBD1, 6 bases. The V end was cut by 5 bases, the J end by 1 base, with 12 bases between. The CDR3 length is 13 residues. CDR1 and CDR2 from the germline V gene are SQVTM and ANQGSEA.

This clone was recorded only once. The gene calls are TRBV20-1 and TRBJ2-1; D call uncertain. The CDR3 sequence is 11 residues long. The germline gives CDR1 DFQATT, CDR2 SNEGSKA (reference sequence). The germline V and J ends were trimmed by 0 bases and 10 bases, with 7 bases remaining between them. The CDR3 sequence: CSARDFREQFF. The CDR3 nucleotides are TGCAGTGCTAGAGATTTCAGGGAGCAGTTCTTC.

The rearrangement links TRBV7-2 to TRBJ1-2; 7 positions agree with TRBD1. The CDR3 totals 16 residues. The germline V gene encodes CDR1 SGHTA and CDR2 FQGNSA. Trimming took 2 bases from V and 3 from J; bases not matched to a gene: 9. CDR3 bases: TGTGCCAGCAGCTTAACCCCCAAGACAGGGCACTATGGCTACACCTTC. Its translation: CASSLTPKTGHYGYTF.

This clone was counted a single time. The chain has TRBV28 and TRBJ1-3; D is possibly TRBD1 (5 bases). This CDR3 comprises 16 residues. The germline V gene encodes CDR1 MDHEN and CDR2 SYDVKM. V gave up 6 bases and J gave up 0 bases, with 15 bases separating them. DNA for the CDR3: TGTGCCAGCAGCTTGGGTGCAGGGCTCTCTGGAAACACCATATATTTT. Amino acid sequence: CASSLGAGLSGNTIYF.

V is TRBV11-3 and J is TRBJ1-1, with 7 positions matching TRBD1. The junction had 5 bases not matched to a gene; V was cut back by 4 bases and J by 6 bases. The CDR3 loop spans 13 amino acids. Germline CDR1 reads SGHNT; CDR2 reads YENEEA. As DNA, the CDR3 is TGTGCCAGCAGCTCCCGGGACAGAGCTGAAGCTTTCTTT. Translation: CASSSRDRAEAFF.

V gene TRBV27 combines with J gene TRBJ1-4; weak D call: TRBD1 (5 bases). CDR1 and CDR2 from the germline V gene are MNHEY and SMNVEV (reference sequence). V lost 5 bases and J lost 7, with 14 bases in between. CDR3 length: 14 amino acids. The CDR3 DNA sequence: TGTGCCAGCAGTCTCCTGCGGAGGGGTGAAAAACTGTTTTTT. This codes for CASSLLRRGEKLFF.

J is TRBJ2-1 and V is TRBV27, with TRBD1 matching over 10 bases. The CDR3 runs to 15 residues. CDR1 and CDR2 (germline): MNHEY, SMNVEV (reference sequence). The J segment lost 8 bases and the V segment lost 2 bases, leaving 6 bases of the junction unmatched. This chain's CDR3 is CASSLKGQGIYEQFF. In DNA form, the CDR3 reads TGTGCCAGCAGTTTAAAGGGACAGGGGATTTATGAGCAGTTCTTC.

This chain's CDR3 is CASSVNHRGDEQYF. The CDR3 bases are TGTGCCAGCAGCGTAAATCACAGGGGGGACGAGCAGTACTTC. The chain joins TRBV9 to TRBJ2-7; 8 nucleotides match TRBD1. The CDR3 sequence is 14 residues long. V was pared by 1 base and J by 5 bases, with 5 bases of the junction left unmatched. CDR1 is SGDLS, CDR2 YYNGEE, per germline.

V and J are TRBV28 and TRBJ1-2; TRBD1 is a possible D gene (6 bases). The length of the CDR3 is 12 residues. With 6 bases removed from V and 8 bases from J, the gap between germline ends came to 13 bases. CDR1 and CDR2 from the germline V gene are MDHEN and SYDVKM. CDR3 protein: CASSASGDGYTF. In DNA form, the CDR3 reads TGTGCCAGCAGCGCCTCAGGGGACGGCTACACCTTC.

CDR3 DNA: TGTGCCAGCAGCATAAGCGGCGGCCTGGATACGCAGTATTTT. Translation: CASSISGGLDTQYF. The chain carries TRBV11-3 and TRBJ2-3; D is possibly TRBD2 (5 bases). This CDR3 has 14 amino acids. V lost 5 bases, J lost 6 bases, and 15 bases lay in between. Germline V gene data show CDR1 as SGHNT and CDR2 as YENEEA.

The chain is built from TRBV19 and TRBJ1-5; D is unresolved. Germline CDR1 reads LNHDA; CDR2 reads SQIVND (reference sequence). V was trimmed by 1 base and J by 1 base, leaving 8 bases between them. The CDR3 totals 15 residues. CDR3 sequence reads: CASSIGGPSNQPQHF. The CDR3 coding sequence is TGTGCCAGTAGTATAGGAGGGCCAAGCAATCAGCCCCAGCATTTT.

The table lists this clone with a few counts. The chain joins TRBV7-9 to TRBJ1-2, with 11 bases that match TRBD1. The CDR3 has 15 residues. Trimming removed 5 bases from V and 7 bases from J; junction bases left unmatched: 9. CDR1 and CDR2 (germline): SEHNR, FQNEAQ (reference sequence). The CDR3 region is CASSTGTGGWSGYTF. CDR3 nucleotides: TGTGCCAGCAGCACAGGGACAGGGGGATGGTCTGGCTACACCTTC.

The chain employs TRBV7-9 and TRBJ2-5, with D uncertain. The CDR3 has 12 residues. Germline loops: CDR1 SEHNR, CDR2 FQNEAQ (reference sequence). V lost 7 bases and J 9 bases, leaving 15 bases between the germline ends. The CDR3 DNA sequence: TGTGCCAGCACCTATTTTGAAACTGCCCAGTACTTC. It translates to CASTYFETAQYF. The whole variable domain, remainder taken from reference TRBV7-9 and TRBJ2-5, is DTGVSQNPRHKITKRGQNVTFRCDPISEHNRLYWYRQTLGQGPEFLTYFQNEAQLEKSRLLSDRFSAERPKGSFSTLEIQRTEQGDSAMYLCASTYFETAQYFGPGTRLLVL.

This clone occurred once. V is TRBV6-2 or TRBV6-3 and J is TRBJ2-2; possibly TRBD2 for D (6 bases). V lost 1 base and J 8 bases, leaving 14 bases between the germline ends. The CDR3 runs 15 residues. Germline V gene lookup returns CDR1 MNHEY and CDR2 SVGEGT. CDR3 amino acids: CASSYLGREAGELFF. The CDR3, as DNA: TGTGCCAGCAGTTACTTGGGCAGGGAGGCTGGGGAGCTGTTTTTT.

The genes are TRBV5-6 and TRBJ2-7; perhaps TRBD1 as D (6 bases). This CDR3 is 15 amino acids long. Germline V CDR1 and CDR2: SGHDT, YYEEEE. Deletions cut 2 bases from V and 5 bases from J, with 17 bases between. The CDR3 protein is CASSLQTGISHEQYF. The DNA of the CDR3 is TGTGCCAGCAGCTTACAAACAGGGATTTCCCACGAGCAGTACTTC. Full variable domain (rest looked up from reference TRBV5-6 and TRBJ2-7): DAGVTQSPTHLIKTRGQQVTLRCSPKSGHDTVSWYQQALGQGPQFIFQYYEEEERQRGNFPDRFSGHQFPNYSSELNVNALLLGDSALYLCASSLQTGISHEQYFGPGTRLTVT.

For the CDR3, the DNA is TGTGCCAGCAGTACAGCCGTTTTGGGCTACACCTTC. Encoded protein: CASSTAVLGYTF. This chain links TRBV6-2 or TRBV6-3 with TRBJ1-2; no clear D gene. The CDR3 loop spans 12 amino acids. V gave up 5 bases and J gave up 8 bases, with 12 bases separating them. Germline values: CDR1 MNHEY, CDR2 SVGEGT.

This clone showed up just once. The chain recombines TRBV5-4 with TRBJ1-1; TRBD1 aligns across 9 bases. CDR3 length: 15 residues. Trimming cost V 1 base and J 11 bases; bases outside gene matches: 12. CDR1 SGHNT and CDR2 YYREEE come from the germline V gene (reference sequence). For the CDR3, the DNA is TGTGCCAGCAGCTTGTCTCCGGGACAGGGATCGTGGGCTTTCTTT. Translating it yields CASSLSPGQGSWAFF.

The rearrangement joins TRBV7-8 to TRBJ2-3, with 9 nucleotides matching TRBD2. Germline loops: CDR1 SGHVS, CDR2 FQNEAQ. The V and J ends lost 2 bases and 3 bases, in that order; junction bases with no gene match: 15. CDR3 size: 19 residues. Here the CDR3 reads CASSLSRMVAGVKTDTQYF. CDR3 coding DNA: TGTGCCAGCAGCTTAAGCAGGATGGTAGCGGGAGTAAAGACAGATACGCAGTATTTT.

The chain couples TRBV7-2 to TRBJ2-3; 9 bases line up with TRBD2. The germline V gene has CDR1 SGHTA and CDR2 FQGNSA. Trimming removed 3 bases from V and 5 bases from J; junction bases left unmatched: 6. The CDR3 runs 15 residues. CDR3 nucleotide sequence: TGTGCCAGCAGCTTTAGCGGGAGCGTGGGAGATACGCAGTATTTT. Its protein is CASSFSGSVGDTQYF.

The chain couples TRBV12-3 or TRBV12-4 to TRBJ1-2; possibly TRBD1 for D (6 bases). With 5 bases removed from V and 8 bases from J, the gap between germline ends came to 15 bases. The CDR3 sequence is 13 residues long. This chain's CDR3 is CASSPLIQGGYTF. CDR3 nucleotides: TGTGCCAGCAGTCCTTTGATACAGGGAGGCTACACCTTC.

V is TRBV13 and J is TRBJ2-2; D gene unclear. Germline lookup yields CDR1 PRHDT and CDR2 FYEKMQ (reference sequence). V shed 1 base and J shed 7 bases, with 7 bases lying between them. This CDR3 spans 13 amino acids. The CDR3, as DNA: TGTGCCAGCAGCTTAGATAGAATCGGGGAGCTGTTTTTT. It is translated as CASSLDRIGELFF. Based on the CDR3 plus reference TRBV13 and TRBJ2-2, the full variable domain is AAGVIQSPRHLIKEKRETATLKCYPIPRHDTVYWYQQGPGQDPQFLISFYEKMQSDKGSIPDRFSAQQFSDYHSELNMSSLELGDSALYFCASSLDRIGELFFGEGSRLTVL.

The chain's CDR3 is CASSRFLRMENTGELFF. The CDR3 nucleotides read TGCGCCAGCAGCCGATTCCTGAGGATGGAGAACACCGGGGAGCTGTTTTTT. The gene calls are TRBV4-1 and TRBJ2-2; D call uncertain. The CDR3 is 17 amino acids. Germline V gives CDR1 MGHRA, CDR2 YSYEKL. V dropped 4 bases and J dropped 1 base, with 16 bases sitting between them.

The CDR3 nucleotides are TGTGCCAGTAGTATTATCCCCTTACTAGGATGGGCTGAGCAGTTCTTC. It translates to CASSIIPLLGWAEQFF. The chain has TRBV19 and TRBJ2-1; possibly TRBD2 for D (5 bases). Trimming took off 3 bases at V and 9 bases at J, with 21 bases between the two ends. CDR1 and CDR2 (germline): LNHDA, SQIVND (reference sequence). The CDR3 is 16 amino acids.